Listed here are 28 T cell receptor beta chains from one sample, sequenced in a study of T-cell reconstitution after alpha-beta-depleted transplantation in children. A library of TCRbeta sequences, prepared with unique molecular identifiers, was generated. Using its own MiXCR run on the PCR reads, TCRdb lists one record per CDR3 protein. The sample consists of 200,000 to 250,000 distinct CDR3 sequences, more than 10% of them appearing once. Material: PBMCs from the stem cell graft donor, obtained from the stem cell graft. Receptors were obtained from a human donor who donated a stem cell graft to a child with acute lymphoblastic leukemia.

This clonotype was detected ten times or more. The genes are TRBV5-5 and TRBJ2-1; D possibly matches TRBD1 or TRBD2 (5 bases each). V was pared by 5 bases and J by 4 bases, with 19 bases between. In germline, CDR1 is SGHKS, CDR2 YYEKEE (reference sequence). This CDR3 is built from 16 residues. The CDR3 nucleotides read TGTGCCAGCAGGCCGGGGCAGGTAGAAAGGTACAATGAGCAGTTCTTC. Its translation: CASRPGQVERYNEQFF.

This clonotype was recorded at least ten times. The chain links TRBV27 to TRBJ2-7; D is ambiguous. In germline, CDR1 is MNHEY, CDR2 SMNVEV (reference sequence). This CDR3 is built from 14 residues. V shed 3 bases and J shed 2 bases, with 11 bases lying between them. CDR3 in amino acids: CASSLRSGAYEQYF. In DNA, the CDR3 is TGTGCCAGCAGTTTGAGGTCTGGGGCCTACGAGCAGTACTTC.

The sample holds many counts of this clonotype. V is TRBV29-1 and J is TRBJ2-1; D not certain. Trimming cost V 7 bases and J 2 bases, with 15 bases left between them. The germline gives CDR1 SQVTM, CDR2 ANQGSEA. The CDR3 is 14 residues long. This CDR3 reads CSGVGRSTYNEQFF. Written as DNA, the CDR3 is TGCAGCGGCGTCGGAAGAAGCACCTACAATGAGCAGTTCTTC.

In this sample, this clonotype turned up many times. V and J are TRBV29-1 and TRBJ1-1; D is ambiguous. Germline CDR1 reads SQVTM; CDR2 reads ANQGSEA. V dropped 7 bases and J dropped 2 bases, with 11 bases sitting between them. This CDR3 has 12 amino acids. DNA for the CDR3: TGCAGCGAGAGGCGGTTAAACACTGAAGCTTTCTTT. This gives the protein CSERRLNTEAFF.

About this clonotype itself: A much larger clone differs from this one at a single base, so this may be a read error. V is TRBV7-2 and J is TRBJ2-7; D tentatively reads TRBD1 or TRBD2 (7 bases each). The CDR3 runs to 12 residues. The germline CDR1 and CDR2 sequences are SGHTA and FQGNSA. CDR3 region: CVSITRGGEQYF. CDR3 in DNA: TGTGTCAGCATCACCAGGGGGGGAGAGCAGTACTTC.

This clonotype showed up many times. This sequence joins TRBV9 and TRBJ2-2, with a tentative D call TRBD1 (6 bases). The CDR3 covers 14 residues. The germline V gene encodes CDR1 SGDLS and CDR2 YYNGEE. Trimming took off 4 bases at V and 1 base at J, with 8 bases between the two ends. The CDR3 nucleotides are TGTGCCAGCAGCCCACAGGGGAACACCGGGGAGCTGTTTTTT. Residues: CASSPQGNTGELFF.

V gene TRBV7-9 combines with J gene TRBJ2-5; D might be TRBD1 or TRBD2, each matching 5 bases. Trimming shortened V by 1 base and J by 5 bases, and 11 bases separated the two germline ends. CDR1 is SEHNR and CDR2 is FQNEAQ in the germline V gene (reference sequence). The CDR3 is 14 residues long. The chain's CDR3 is CASSLGQGVETQYF. CDR3 in DNA: TGTGCCAGCAGCTTAGGGCAGGGAGTGGAGACCCAGTACTTC.

The chain has TRBV19 and TRBJ1-2; no firm D call. There are 13 residues in the CDR3. Germline CDR1 reads LNHDA; CDR2 reads SQIVND (reference sequence). V lost 6 bases and J lost 1, with 9 bases in between. The CDR3 is CASSPGFNYGYTF. As DNA, the CDR3 is TGTGCCAGTAGCCCCGGTTTTAACTATGGCTACACCTTC.

The V and J genes are TRBV27 and TRBJ2-1; 7 bases map to TRBD2. Trimming cost V 0 bases and J 4 bases; bases outside gene matches: 6. Germline CDR1 reads MNHEY; CDR2 reads SMNVEV (reference sequence). There are 16 residues in the CDR3. The CDR3 sequence is CASSLSTGGLYNEQFF. CDR3 DNA: TGTGCCAGCAGTTTATCTACGGGGGGTCTGTACAATGAGCAGTTCTTC.

The chain employs TRBV11-2 and TRBJ2-5; D is perhaps TRBD1 or TRBD2 (5 bases each). CDR3 size: 14 residues. Between the trimmed V and J ends, which lost 2 bases and 2 bases, there was a span of 9 bases. The germline CDR1 and CDR2 sequences are SGHAT and FQNNGV. Written as DNA, the CDR3 is TGTGCCAGCAGCTTAATCGGGGCACAAGAGACCCAGTACTTC. Protein sequence: CASSLIGAQETQYF.

This clonotype was counted ten times or more. V usage is TRBV27 and J usage is TRBJ2-1; D possibly corresponds to TRBD1 (5 bases). This CDR3 is built from 14 residues. In germline, CDR1 is MNHEY, CDR2 SMNVEV (reference sequence). Trimming stripped 4 bases from V and 2 bases from J, with 9 bases between. DNA of the CDR3: TGTGCCAGCAGTTCAGGGTACCCCTACAATGAGCAGTTCTTC. It translates to CASSSGYPYNEQFF.

Ten or more counts support this clonotype. V usage is TRBV6-1 and J usage is TRBJ2-3; no definite D call. The ends were cut back, 0 bases at V and 0 bases at J, with 7 bases in the middle. CDR3 size: 15 residues. Germline assignment: CDR1 MNHNS and CDR2 SASEGT. The CDR3: CASSEAVTSTDTQYF. The CDR3 DNA reads as TGTGCCAGCAGTGAAGCGGTAACTAGCACAGATACGCAGTATTTT.

The sample holds many counts of this clonotype. This chain's CDR3 is CASSEATGYREQYF. CDR3 nucleotides: TGTGCCAGCAGTGAAGCGACAGGGTACCGCGAGCAGTACTTC. This chain connects TRBV2 to TRBJ2-7, with TRBD1 identical over 7 bases. The CDR3 runs 14 residues. Germline V gene sequence: CDR1 SNHLY, CDR2 FYNNEI. Unmatched junction bases numbered 5, after V lost 0 bases and J lost 6 bases.

The V call is TRBV29-1, the J call TRBJ2-2; 8 bases align to TRBD2. CDR3 length: 14 amino acids. CDR1 is SQVTM and CDR2 is ANQGSEA in the germline V gene. The ends lost 7 bases at V and 7 bases at J; junction bases unmatched: 11. CDR3 region: CSASFGAGVGELFF. CDR3 nucleotide sequence: TGCAGCGCCAGCTTCGGAGCGGGGGTCGGGGAGCTGTTTTTT.

This clonotype was observed many times. This chain joins TRBV5-1 and TRBJ2-5; no reliable D call. The germline V and J ends were trimmed by 0 bases and 0 bases, with 6 bases remaining between them. The germline V gene encodes CDR1 SGHRS and CDR2 YFSETQ. There are 14 residues in the CDR3. The DNA of the CDR3 is TGCGCCAGCAGCTTGGATCCGAACCAAGAGACCCAGTACTTC. This gives the protein CASSLDPNQETQYF.

This clonotype was counted at least ten times. The genes are TRBV5-1 and TRBJ2-7, with D perhaps matching TRBD2 (6 bases). The germline V gene encodes CDR1 SGHRS and CDR2 YFSETQ. The CDR3 has 13 amino acids. Deletions cut 5 bases from V and 3 bases from J, with 12 bases between. In DNA, the CDR3 is TGCGCCAGCAGTATTGGGGGGAGCTACGAGCAGTACTTC. This codes for CASSIGGSYEQYF.

This clonotype was found many times. The rearrangement uses TRBV28 and TRBJ1-1; D is unclear. V lost 4 bases and J 3 bases, leaving 12 bases between the germline ends. The CDR3 is 14 residues long. CDR1 and CDR2 (germline): MDHEN, SYDVKM. The CDR3 DNA follows: TGTGCCAGCAGTTCGGGGAGGAAGGACACTGAAGCTTTCTTT. Its translation is CASSSGRKDTEAFF.

In this sample, this clonotype turned up a few times. This chain connects TRBV10-3 to TRBJ2-5; D could derive from TRBD1 or TRBD2 (5 bases each). Per the germline V gene, CDR1 is ENHRY and CDR2 is SYGVKD. This CDR3 has 14 residues. V lost 6 bases and J 2 bases, leaving 13 bases between the germline ends. CDR3 sequence: CAISPGRKQETQYF. The CDR3 nucleotides are TGTGCCATCAGCCCGGGACGAAAACAAGAGACCCAGTACTTC.

CDR3 nucleotide sequence: TGCAGCGTTAGTGAGAATAGCAATCAGCCCCAGCATTTT. Its translation is CSVSENSNQPQHF. The chain is built from TRBV29-1 and TRBJ1-5; no reliable D call. Trimming took off 5 bases at V and 0 bases at J, with 8 bases between the two ends. Germline CDR1 is SQVTM and CDR2 is ANQGSEA. The CDR3 is 13 residues long.

Here the CDR3 reads CASSGARGAKNIQYF. DNA for the CDR3: TGTGCCAGTTCTGGGGCCAGGGGAGCCAAAAACATTCAGTACTTC. The chain employs TRBV19 and TRBJ2-4, with D possibly being TRBD1 (6 bases). The CDR3 totals 15 residues. Germline V gene data show CDR1 as LNHDA and CDR2 as SQIVND (reference sequence). V dropped 8 bases and J dropped 0 bases, with 14 bases sitting between them.

This clonotype was recorded many times. The V gene is TRBV12-3 or TRBV12-4, the J gene TRBJ1-1, with D possibly TRBD1 on 6 matching bases. The CDR3 contains 13 residues. V dropped 6 bases and J dropped 1 base, with 9 bases sitting between them. CDR3 protein: CASSLTGNTEAFF. The CDR3 nucleotides are TGTGCCAGCAGCTTGACAGGGAACACTGAAGCTTTCTTT.

The sample holds many counts of this clonotype. CDR3 sequence reads: CASSRGTATNEKLFF. DNA of the CDR3: TGTGCCAGCAGTCGGGGGACAGCAACTAATGAAAAACTGTTTTTT. The chain joins TRBV12-3 or TRBV12-4 to TRBJ1-4; 7 bases map to TRBD1. Losses at the gene ends were 5 bases for V and 0 bases for J; bases not matched to a gene: 3. The CDR3 runs to 15 residues.

This clonotype was seen repeatedly, ten times or more. The chain has TRBV7-9 and TRBJ2-1, with 8 nucleotides matching TRBD1. The V and J ends lost 7 bases and 3 bases, in that order; junction bases with no gene match: 14. In germline, CDR1 is SEHNR, CDR2 FQNEAQ (reference sequence). This CDR3 has 17 residues. CDR3 DNA: TGTGCCAGCACCCTAGGTGAGGGGACAGGCTTCTACAATGAGCAGTTCTTC. Protein product: CASTLGEGTGFYNEQFF. Full variable domain (rest looked up from reference TRBV7-9 and TRBJ2-1): DTGVSQNPRHKITKRGQNVTFRCDPISEHNRLYWYRQTLGQGPEFLTYFQNEAQLEKSRLLSDRFSAERPKGSFSTLEIQRTEQGDSAMYLCASTLGEGTGFYNEQFFGPGTRLTVL.

This clonotype occurred many times. In DNA, the CDR3 is TGCAGTGCTACAGGGCAGAATCAGCCCCAGCATTTT. Translation gives CSATGQNQPQHF. The chain has TRBV20-1 and TRBJ1-5; maybe TRBD1 (5 bases). The CDR3 totals 12 residues. Trimming took off 4 bases at V and 4 bases at J, with 8 bases between the two ends. Looked up from germline, CDR1 is DFQATT and CDR2 is SNEGSKA (reference sequence).

A word on this clonotype: This could be a read error, since a much larger clone is one nucleotide away. The chain recombines TRBV10-3 with TRBJ2-6, with D perhaps TRBD1 (6 bases). Trimming took off 3 bases at V and 2 bases at J, with 14 bases between the two ends. This CDR3 is built from 17 residues. Germline V lookup: CDR1 ENHRY, CDR2 SYGVKD. Here the CDR3 DNA reads TGTGCCATCAGTGATACCAGGGGAAGCCCTGGGGCCAACGTCCTGACTTTC. As protein: CAISDTRGSPGANVLTF.

This clonotype was detected ten times or more. V is TRBV6-5 and J is TRBJ1-1; 8 nucleotides line up with TRBD1. This CDR3 has 18 amino acids. After removal of 2 bases from V and 0 bases from J, the junction contained 11 bases not matched to a gene. Germline V gives CDR1 MNHEY, CDR2 SVGAGI. In DNA, the CDR3 is TGTGCCAGCAGTTACGGCCGCCTCACAGGGGGTATGAACACTGAAGCTTTCTTT. Translated, it gives CASSYGRLTGGMNTEAFF.

The chain joins TRBV7-9 to TRBJ1-4; a weak D match, TRBD1 (6 bases). Germline V gene lookup returns CDR1 SEHNR and CDR2 FQNEAQ (reference sequence). The CDR3 is 16 amino acids. The ends were cut back, 2 bases at V and 7 bases at J, with 17 bases in the middle. CDR3 sequence: CASSLKGGRRGEKLFF. CDR3 nucleotide sequence: TGTGCCAGCAGCTTAAAGGGGGGACGGCGTGGTGAAAAACTGTTTTTT. Complete variable domain (other parts from reference TRBV7-9 and TRBJ1-4): DTGVSQNPRHKITKRGQNVTFRCDPISEHNRLYWYRQTLGQGPEFLTYFQNEAQLEKSRLLSDRFSAERPKGSFSTLEIQRTEQGDSAMYLCASSLKGGRRGEKLFFGSGTQLSVL.

This clonotype was detected many times. The rearrangement links TRBV28 to TRBJ2-7; D possibly matches TRBD1 or TRBD2 (5 bases each). Germline V gene data show CDR1 as MDHEN and CDR2 as SYDVKM. CDR3 length: 14 amino acids. Between the trimmed V and J ends, which lost 6 bases and 1 base, there was a span of 13 bases. In DNA form, the CDR3 reads TGTGCCAGCAGCCTGGGACGGGCATCCTACGAGCAGTACTTC. Translation: CASSLGRASYEQYF.